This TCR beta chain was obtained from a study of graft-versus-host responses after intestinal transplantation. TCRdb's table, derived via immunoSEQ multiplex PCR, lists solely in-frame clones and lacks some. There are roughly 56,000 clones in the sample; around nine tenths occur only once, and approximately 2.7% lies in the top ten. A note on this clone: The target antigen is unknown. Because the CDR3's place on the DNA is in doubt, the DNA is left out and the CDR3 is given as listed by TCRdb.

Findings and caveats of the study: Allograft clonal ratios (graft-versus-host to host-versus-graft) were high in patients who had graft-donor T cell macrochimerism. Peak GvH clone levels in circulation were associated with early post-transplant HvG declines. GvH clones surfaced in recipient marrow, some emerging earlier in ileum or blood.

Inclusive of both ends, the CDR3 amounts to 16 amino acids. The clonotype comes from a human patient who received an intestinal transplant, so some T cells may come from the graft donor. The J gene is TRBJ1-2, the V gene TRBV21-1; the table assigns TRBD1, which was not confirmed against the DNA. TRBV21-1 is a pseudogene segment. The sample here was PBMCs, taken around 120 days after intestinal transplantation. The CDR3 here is CASSKWGQGAGYGYTF.